Listed here are 20 T cell receptor beta chains from one sample, sequenced in a study of T-cell memory formation after mild COVID-19. TCRdb reanalysed the 5' RACE reads using MiXCR and keeps one entry per CDR3 protein. This sample has under 300,000 distinct CDR3 sequences; over 7% occur once, and the top ten carry roughly 22%. What was sequenced was PBMCs or a T cell subset sorted from them (not recorded which). Receptors originate from a man aged 18 to 29 who had mild COVID-19 (a few samples of this study predate the infection). Cell type and time point are not known.

This clonotype was picked up many times. This rearrangement joins TRBV12-3 or TRBV12-4 to TRBJ1-1, with no clear D. V dropped 3 bases and J dropped 4 bases, with 9 bases sitting between them. The CDR3 totals 13 residues. The CDR3 DNA is TGTGCCAGCAGTTTTTCCGCAGGCACTGAAGCTTTCTTT. Translating it yields CASSFSAGTEAFF.

This clonotype has just a few counts. J is TRBJ2-5 and V is TRBV24-1; D is ambiguous. Germline V gene lookup returns CDR1 KGHDR and CDR2 SFDVKD. The CDR3 loop spans 15 amino acids. V was shortened by 11 bases and J by 1 base, with 19 bases between the two germline ends. The CDR3 DNA reads TGTGCCAGCAGCTCCCCGGGTCCGGGCCAAGAGACCCAGTACTTC. This sequence encodes CASSSPGPGQETQYF.

This clonotype was counted between two and nine times. The chain has TRBV4-3 and TRBJ2-1, with D perhaps TRBD1 (6 bases). This CDR3 has 13 residues. CDR1 is LGHNA and CDR2 is YSLEER in the germline V gene. Trimming shortened V by 3 bases and J by 8 bases, and 11 bases separated the two germline ends. In DNA, the CDR3 is TGCGCCAGCAGCCAGGACAGTACAGATGAGCAGTTCTTC. Translated: CASSQDSTDEQFF.

A few counts support this clonotype. The chain links TRBV9 to TRBJ2-1; TRBD1 matches at 8 bases. With V trimmed by 1 base and J by 5 bases, 8 bases remained unmatched. CDR1 and CDR2 from the germline V gene are SGDLS and YYNGEE. The CDR3 consists of 16 residues. The CDR3 reads CASSVIWDRLNNEQFF. In DNA, the CDR3 is TGTGCCAGCAGCGTAATTTGGGACAGGCTTAACAATGAGCAGTTCTTC. The full variable domain, completed using reference TRBV9 and TRBJ2-1, is DSGVTQTPKHLITATGQRVTLRCSPRSGDLSVYWYQQSLDQGLQFLIQYYNGEERAKGNILERFSAQQFPDLHSELNLSSLELGDSALYFCASSVIWDRLNNEQFFGPGTRLTVL.

The V gene is TRBV12-3 or TRBV12-4, the J gene TRBJ2-7; D might be TRBD2 (6 bases). Trimming stripped 3 bases from V and 2 bases from J, with 14 bases between. This CDR3 is 15 amino acids long. The CDR3 loop is CASSFSRGSTYEQYF. The CDR3, as DNA: TGTGCCAGCAGTTTCTCCCGGGGGTCAACCTACGAGCAGTACTTC.

In this sample, this clonotype turned up a few times. The CDR3 reads CASSLDPGEKLFF. DNA for the CDR3: TGTGCCAGCAGCTTGGATCCTGGAGAAAAACTGTTTTTT. J is TRBJ1-4 and V is TRBV5-4; D remains unclear. From germline, CDR1 is SGHNT and CDR2 YYREEE (reference sequence). The CDR3 extends over 13 amino acids. The V gene lost 0 bases and the J gene lost 8 bases, with 8 bases spanning the gap.

Many counts were recorded for this clonotype. The rearrangement uses TRBV4-3 and TRBJ2-1; TRBD1 is a possible D gene (5 bases). Trimming stripped 4 bases from V and 0 bases from J, with 13 bases between. Per germline, CDR1 LGHNA and CDR2 YSLEER. The CDR3 is 16 residues long. In nucleotides, the CDR3 is TGCGCCAGCAGCCTAGGTGCTGGGGCCTCCTACAATGAGCAGTTCTTC. Its translation is CASSLGAGASYNEQFF.

In its sample, this clonotype was seen a few times. Germline and junction disagree at one end, which may indicate a read error. The rearrangement joins TRBV5-1 to TRBJ2-5; D gene unclear. The CDR3 totals 12 residues. Germline CDR1 is SGHRS and CDR2 is YFSETQ. CDR3 residues: CASRARFETEYF. Here the CDR3 DNA reads TGCGCCAGCAGGGCAAGGTTCGAGACCGAGTACTTC.

V is TRBV5-1 and J is TRBJ1-2; the match to TRBD1 covers 7 bases. After removal of 5 bases from V and 3 bases from J, the junction contained 10 bases not matched to a gene. CDR3 length: 15 residues. Germline V CDR1 and CDR2: SGHRS, YFSETQ. Here the CDR3 reads CASSPRQGRDYGYTF. The CDR3 DNA follows: TGCGCCAGCAGTCCTAGACAGGGACGAGACTATGGCTACACCTTC.

This clonotype was found many times. V is TRBV5-1 and J is TRBJ2-7, with a possible D match to TRBD2 (6 bases). CDR1 is SGHRS and CDR2 is YFSETQ in the germline V gene. V was trimmed by 2 bases and J by 2 bases, leaving 11 bases between them. The CDR3 extends over 14 amino acids. CDR3 protein: CASSFGGTTYEQYF. The CDR3 DNA is TGCGCCAGCAGCTTCGGCGGGACGACCTACGAGCAGTACTTC.

The rearrangement joins TRBV20-1 to TRBJ2-3, with 9 bases that match TRBD2. Unmatched junction bases numbered 10, after V lost 5 bases and J lost 7 bases. The germline V gene has CDR1 DFQATT and CDR2 SNEGSKA (reference sequence). The CDR3 has 14 residues. The CDR3 loop is CSAGGSGGGNTQYF. Written as DNA, the CDR3 is TGCAGTGCTGGGGGTAGCGGGGGAGGAAATACGCAGTATTTT.

There are a few counts of this clonotype. The chain combines TRBV5-1 with TRBJ1-4, with D possibly matching TRBD1 (5 bases). V was clipped by 2 bases and J by 4 bases, with 9 bases between them. This CDR3 has 14 residues. The V gene's germline CDR1 is SGHRS and CDR2 YFSETQ. This chain's CDR3 is CASSFAGLNEKLFF. DNA of the CDR3: TGCGCCAGCAGCTTCGCAGGGCTTAATGAAAAACTGTTTTTT.

This clonotype was picked up many times. The CDR3 nucleotides read TGTGCCAGCAGGGCGGGAAATTGGGAGACCCAGTACTTC. This sequence encodes CASRAGNWETQYF. The chain combines TRBV7-2 with TRBJ2-5; weak D call: TRBD2 (6 bases). The CDR3 consists of 13 residues. The germline gives CDR1 SGHTA, CDR2 FQGNSA. V lost 6 bases and J 5 bases, leaving 13 bases between the germline ends.

This clonotype was observed many times. The chain recombines TRBV10-3 with TRBJ2-1; 8 bases are shared with TRBD2. V trimming: 0 bases; J trimming: 2 bases; junction bases outside the gene matches: 9. Germline assignment: CDR1 ENHRY and CDR2 SYGVKD. CDR3 length: 18 amino acids. The CDR3 spells CAISESETSEPPYNEQFF. The CDR3 nucleotides are TGTGCCATCAGTGAGTCAGAGACTAGCGAGCCACCCTACAATGAGCAGTTCTTC.

This clonotype was counted only a few times. The J gene is TRBJ2-1, the V gene TRBV6-5; D gene ambiguous. CDR3 length: 15 amino acids. From germline, CDR1 is MNHEY and CDR2 SVGAGI. Trimming shortened V by 6 bases and J by 0 bases, and 12 bases separated the two germline ends. The CDR3 loop reads CASRAGFSSYNEQFF. The CDR3 DNA reads as TGTGCCAGCAGAGCCGGTTTTAGCTCCTACAATGAGCAGTTCTTC.

The table lists this clonotype with a few counts. The gene calls are TRBV5-5 and TRBJ2-3; D not resolved. This CDR3 region has 12 residues. The germline V and J ends were trimmed by 4 bases and 6 bases, with 9 bases remaining between them. CDR1 and CDR2 from the germline V gene are SGHKS and YYEKEE (reference sequence). The CDR3 region has the DNA TGTGCCAGCAGCCTGTACCCGGATACGCAGTATTTT. This encodes CASSLYPDTQYF.

The chain combines TRBV20-1 with TRBJ1-4, with D perhaps matching TRBD1 (6 bases). The CDR3 runs 13 residues. Germline loops: CDR1 DFQATT, CDR2 SNEGSKA (reference sequence). Trimming removed 1 base from V and 5 bases from J, with 8 bases in between. The CDR3: CSARGTENEKLFF. CDR3 in DNA: TGCAGTGCTAGAGGGACAGAGAATGAAAAACTGTTTTTT.

The table lists this clonotype with many counts. The V call is TRBV6-5, the J call TRBJ1-2, with D perhaps matching TRBD1 (6 bases). CDR1 MNHEY and CDR2 SVGAGI come from the germline V gene. The CDR3 runs to 16 residues. V was shortened by 6 bases and J by 7 bases, with 24 bases between the two germline ends. In nucleotides, the CDR3 is TGTGCCAGCAGCCCCAGGGGCTTCGGATTGGGTTCTGGCTACACCTTC. Amino acid sequence: CASSPRGFGLGSGYTF.

This clonotype was counted ten times or more. The rearrangement uses TRBV20-1 and TRBJ2-2; 8 bases are a match to TRBD2. The CDR3 is 14 residues long. Germline CDR1 DFQATT, CDR2 SNEGSKA (reference sequence). Losses at the gene ends were 2 bases for V and 9 bases for J; bases not matched to a gene: 8. CDR3 nucleotides: TGCAGTGCTAGACCCTCATTTAGCGGGAGGGAGCTGTTTTTT. Encoded protein: CSARPSFSGRELFF.

This clonotype has at least ten counts. The V and J genes are TRBV12-3 or TRBV12-4 and TRBJ1-4; 7 bases line up with TRBD1. V lost 3 bases to trimming and J lost 7 bases; unmatched junction nucleotides: 2. The length of the CDR3 is 13 residues. The DNA of the CDR3 is TGTGCCAGCAGTTTTGGGACAGCTGAAAAACTGTTTTTT. Translating it yields CASSFGTAEKLFF.